Listed below are T cell receptor beta chains from one sample, sequenced in a study of monozygotic twins with inflammatory bowel disease. TCRdb re-called the 5' RACE reads and catalogs CDR3 proteins one per entry, DNA excluded. Seen in this sample are about 160,000 distinct CDR3 sequences; the ten most common clones hold 2.4%. Input material: blood. The receptor source for this set is a human donor with ulcerative colitis or Crohn's disease, or a healthy co-twin of an affected twin (not recorded which). Each CDR3 is given with its conserved first and last residue.

v_gene	j_gene	CDR3aa
TRBV11-3	TRBJ1-1	CASSDTQGTEAFF
TRBV5-1	TRBJ1-2	CASSFGGRRGYTF
TRBV28	TRBJ1-1	CASSSRDRDLPEAFF
TRBV7-2	TRBJ2-7	CASSSLLRDEQYF
TRBV20-1	TRBJ1-2	CSARATGLDYGYTF
TRBV12-3/TRBV12-4	TRBJ2-2	CASSPGTGISPHTGELFF
TRBV28	TRBJ1-3	CASRSDNTIYF
TRBV20-1	TRBJ2-2	CSAKWSSGRTGELFF
TRBV12-3/TRBV12-4	TRBJ2-1	CASSRDTAKNEQFF
TRBV19	TRBJ2-5	CASRASDQETQYF
TRBV4-3	TRBJ2-2	CASSPRAHWREKDTGELFF
TRBV5-4	TRBJ2-1	CASSLELAGVDEQFF
TRBV20-1	TRBJ1-5	CSARDTGSVGQPQHF
TRBV20-1	TRBJ2-1	CSASWSSGGYEQFF
TRBV12-3/TRBV12-4	TRBJ2-1	CASYTRGAGLSLRGKFF
TRBV11-2	TRBJ2-5	CASSLDGVVTQTQYF
TRBV5-1	TRBJ2-7	CASSLAEVMYGTLPYEQYF
TRBV5-1	TRBJ2-5	CASSPGSRQETQYF
TRBV28	TRBJ1-1	CASSFGGWTEAFF
TRBV14	TRBJ2-2	CASSQNPGELFF
TRBV7-9	TRBJ1-5	CASSPGLISNQPQHF
TRBV7-9	TRBJ2-3	CASSLGTDFSTDTQYF
TRBV25-1	TRBJ1-6	CASSEYRGKNSPLHF
TRBV5-1	TRBJ2-5	CASSLGVQETQYF
TRBV29-1	TRBJ1-1	CSVSGGAGTEAFF
TRBV20-1	TRBJ2-7	CSARDLRTGVAGEQYF
TRBV20-1	TRBJ2-1	CSEGSVAYNEQFF
TRBV5-1	TRBJ1-1	CASHRGVTTGWDTEAFF
TRBV12-5	TRBJ2-1	CASGLSTGLDRAYNEQFF
TRBV5-4	TRBJ2-7	CASSLIVAGGGYEQYF
TRBV5-1	TRBJ2-7	CASSFGFDRGLYEQYF